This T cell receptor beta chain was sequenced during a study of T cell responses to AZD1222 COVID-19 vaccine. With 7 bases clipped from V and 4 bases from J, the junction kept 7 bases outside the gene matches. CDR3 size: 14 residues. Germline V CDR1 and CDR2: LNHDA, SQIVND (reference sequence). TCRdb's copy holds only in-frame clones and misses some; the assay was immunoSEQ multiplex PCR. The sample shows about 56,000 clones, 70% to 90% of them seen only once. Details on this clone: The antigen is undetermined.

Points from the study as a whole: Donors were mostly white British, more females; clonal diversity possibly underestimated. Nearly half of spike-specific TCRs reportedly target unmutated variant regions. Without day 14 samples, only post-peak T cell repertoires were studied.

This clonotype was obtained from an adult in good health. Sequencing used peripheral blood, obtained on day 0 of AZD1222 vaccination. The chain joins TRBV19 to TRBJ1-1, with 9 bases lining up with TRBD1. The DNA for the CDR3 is TGTGCCAGTATGGGACAGGGTCGCGCCACTGAAGCTTTCTTT. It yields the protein CASMGQGRATEAFF.